This entry lists 18 T cell receptor beta chains sequenced from one sample in a study of control samples from healthy donors and cancer patients. Sequencing was performed with immunoSEQ multiplex PCR; in TCRdb, only in-frame clones are kept and a portion is missing. The sample carries approximately 88,000 clones, roughly 90% recorded once. The sample was blood. These receptors originate from a woman in her twenties or thirties in good health.

V is TRBV5-6 and J is TRBJ1-2; 12 bases are shared with TRBD1. Germline CDR1 and CDR2: SGHDT and YYEEEE. Germline trimming cut 4 bases from V and 5 bases from J; bases unmatched to any gene: 6. The CDR3 spans 15 residues. Here the CDR3 reads CASSEPGQGAYGYTF. The CDR3 region has the DNA TGTGCCAGCAGCGAACCGGGACAGGGGGCTTATGGCTACACCTTC.

This sequence joins TRBV20-1 and TRBJ2-1, with D uncertain. V was cut by 3 bases and J by 6 bases, with 3 bases left in between. The CDR3 contains 10 residues. The germline CDR1 and CDR2 sequences are DFQATT and SNEGSKA (reference sequence). CDR3 sequence (DNA): TGCAGTGCTAGCTCCAATGAGCAGTTCTTC. This sequence encodes CSASSNEQFF.

This CDR3 reads CSVAPGAGYTF. DNA for the CDR3: TGCAGTGTGGCCCCAGGGGCTGGCTACACCTTC. V and J are TRBV20-1 and TRBJ1-2; D is possibly TRBD1 (6 bases). Germline CDR1 DFQATT, CDR2 SNEGSKA (reference sequence). Trimming pared 7 bases from V and 7 bases from J, leaving 13 bases between. This CDR3 has 11 amino acids.

The chain combines TRBV28 with TRBJ2-7, with 11 bases aligning to TRBD1. The germline V gene has CDR1 MDHEN and CDR2 SYDVKM. CDR3 length equals 15 residues. The V segment lost 7 bases and the J segment 0 bases; nucleotides outside the gene matches: 5. CDR3 protein: CASNLGTGGSYEQYF. The DNA for the CDR3 is TGTGCCAGCAACCTCGGGACAGGGGGCTCCTACGAGCAGTACTTC.

The chain uses TRBV7-9 and TRBJ2-1; D not certain. The length of the CDR3 is 15 residues. Deletions cut 6 bases from V and 2 bases from J, with 14 bases between. Per germline, CDR1 SEHNR and CDR2 FQNEAQ (reference sequence). The DNA of the CDR3 is TGTGCCAGCAGTTTGGGTTTGGTCCCCTACAATGAGCAGTTCTTC. Its protein product is CASSLGLVPYNEQFF.

The chain joins TRBV15 to TRBJ2-7, with 7 bases fitting TRBD2. Germline CDR1 LNHNV, CDR2 YYDKDF (reference sequence). There are 16 residues in the CDR3. The trim removed 1 base at V and 2 bases at J, leaving 8 bases unmatched. CDR3 protein: CATSRGSLADTYEQYF. The CDR3 nucleotides read TGTGCCACCAGCAGAGGAAGCCTAGCGGACACCTACGAGCAGTACTTC.

This clone was observed a few times. The J gene is TRBJ1-1, the V gene TRBV11-3; 7 positions match TRBD1. The trim removed 6 bases at V and 0 bases at J, leaving 10 bases unmatched. The CDR3 has 16 amino acids. From germline, CDR1 is SGHNT and CDR2 YENEEA. DNA for the CDR3: TGTGCCAGCAGGACGATACTGGACAGGATGAACACTGAAGCTTTCTTT. Translation gives CASRTILDRMNTEAFF. The full variable domain, its missing parts supplied by reference TRBV11-3 and TRBJ1-1, is EAGVVQSPRYKIIEKKQPVAFWCNPISGHNTLYWYLQNLGQGPELLIRYENEEAVDDSQLPKDRFSAERLKGVDSTLKIQPAELGDSAVYLCASRTILDRMNTEAFFGQGTRLTVV.

The V and J genes are TRBV10-3 and TRBJ1-3, with 7 bases identical to TRBD1. With 2 bases clipped from V and 0 bases from J, the junction kept 4 bases outside the gene matches. This CDR3 region has 16 residues. CDR1 and CDR2 (germline): ENHRY, SYGVKD. CDR3 amino acids: CAISEGQAHSGNTIYF. CDR3 coding DNA: TGTGCCATCAGTGAGGGACAGGCCCACTCTGGAAACACCATATATTTT.

The V and J genes are TRBV18 and TRBJ1-2; D is ambiguous. Trimming removed 3 bases from V and 8 bases from J, with 10 bases in between. Germline-derived CDR1 and CDR2 are KGHSH and LQKENI. This CDR3 is built from 12 residues. Here the CDR3 reads CASSPSHSGYTF. The CDR3 nucleotides are TGTGCCAGCTCACCGTCCCACAGCGGCTACACCTTC.

The chain joins TRBV5-8 to TRBJ1-1, with 8 bases aligning to TRBD1. Germline-derived CDR1 and CDR2 are SGHTS and YDEGEE. CDR3 length: 14 amino acids. V lost 5 bases to trimming and J lost 4 bases; unmatched junction nucleotides: 7. CDR3 amino acids: CASSSGTGSTEAFF. Here the CDR3 DNA reads TGTGCCAGCAGTTCAGGGACAGGCTCCACTGAAGCTTTCTTT.

The rearrangement joins TRBV11-2 to TRBJ1-5, with D maybe TRBD1 (6 bases). The V gene's germline CDR1 is SGHAT and CDR2 FQNNGV. The CDR3 consists of 16 residues. The ends were cut back, 1 base at V and 3 bases at J, with 13 bases in the middle. CDR3 sequence (DNA): TGTGCCAGCAGCTTAGCCCCAGGGGTCAACAATCAGCCCCAGCATTTT. It yields the protein CASSLAPGVNNQPQHF.

V gene TRBV5-1 combines with J gene TRBJ1-1, with 8 bases lining up with TRBD1. Germline values: CDR1 SGHRS, CDR2 YFSETQ. CDR3 size: 13 residues. The V and J ends lost 4 bases and 5 bases, in that order; junction bases with no gene match: 4. The CDR3 reads CASSTGQATEAFF. In DNA form, the CDR3 reads TGCGCCAGCAGCACGGGACAGGCGACTGAAGCTTTCTTT.

The rearrangement joins TRBV3-1 (or the pseudogene TRBV3-2) to TRBJ1-1, with 7 nucleotides matching TRBD1. CDR3 length: 15 amino acids. From germline, CDR1 is LGHDT and CDR2 YNNKEL (reference sequence). Trimming at V came to 0 bases and at J to 4 bases, leaving 5 bases not matched to a gene. The CDR3 region has the DNA TGTGCCAGCAGCCAAGAAAGGGGGCGGGCCACTGAAGCTTTCTTT. This codes for CASSQERGRATEAFF.

This chain connects TRBV27 to TRBJ2-3; D remains unclear. This CDR3 region has 11 residues. V lost 8 bases to trimming and J lost 3 bases, with 6 bases between them. The germline V gene has CDR1 MNHEY and CDR2 SMNVEV (reference sequence). The CDR3 DNA reads TGTGCCAGCCGGCTAACAGATACGCAGTATTTT. This gives the protein CASRLTDTQYF.

V and J are TRBV7-9 and TRBJ2-3; D remains ambiguous. The germline V gene has CDR1 SEHNR and CDR2 FQNEAQ (reference sequence). This CDR3 has 14 amino acids. V was shortened by 1 base and J by 4 bases, with 9 bases between the two germline ends. DNA of the CDR3: TGTGCCAGCAGCTTAGAGAAGTTCTCAGATACGCAGTATTTT. Amino acid sequence: CASSLEKFSDTQYF.

This rearrangement joins TRBV27 to TRBJ1-5; D is possibly TRBD1 (5 bases). The length of the CDR3 is 15 residues. Germline CDR1 is MNHEY and CDR2 is SMNVEV (reference sequence). V lost 2 bases, J lost 5 bases, and 13 bases lay in between. The CDR3 DNA reads as TGTGCCAGCAGTTTAGGGGCAGGGTCCTATCAGCCCCAGCATTTT. Translation gives CASSLGAGSYQPQHF.

The chain has TRBV19 and TRBJ1-2; perhaps TRBD1 as D (5 bases). V lost 5 bases, J lost 4 bases, and 14 bases lay in between. This CDR3 region has 14 residues. Germline lookup yields CDR1 LNHDA and CDR2 SQIVND (reference sequence). The chain's CDR3 is CASSSAGIGYGYTF. Written as DNA, the CDR3 is TGTGCCAGTAGTTCGGCAGGGATTGGCTATGGCTACACCTTC.

This chain joins TRBV28 and TRBJ2-5; D possibly uses TRBD1 or TRBD2 (5 bases each). The CDR3 loop spans 15 amino acids. The V and J ends lost 7 bases and 3 bases respectively, with 18 bases between them. Germline loops: CDR1 MDHEN, CDR2 SYDVKM. CDR3: CASIPSGQIEETQYF. The CDR3 DNA reads as TGTGCCAGCATCCCCTCGGGGCAGATTGAAGAGACCCAGTACTTC.